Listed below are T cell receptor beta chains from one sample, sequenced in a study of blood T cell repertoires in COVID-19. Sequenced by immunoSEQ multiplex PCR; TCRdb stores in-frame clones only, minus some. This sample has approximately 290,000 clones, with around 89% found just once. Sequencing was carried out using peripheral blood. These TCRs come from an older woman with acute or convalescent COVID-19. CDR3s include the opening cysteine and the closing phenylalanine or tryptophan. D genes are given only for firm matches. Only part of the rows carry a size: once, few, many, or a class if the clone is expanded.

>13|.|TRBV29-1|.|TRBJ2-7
CSVGQSSSYEQYF
TGCAGCGTTGGACAGTCTAGCTCCTACGAGCAGTACTTC
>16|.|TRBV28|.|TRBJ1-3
CASSPLKGGSGNTIYF
TGTGCCAGCAGTCCCCTGAAAGGGGGCTCTGGAAACACCATATATTTT
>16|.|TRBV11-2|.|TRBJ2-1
CASSLDRGNSYNEQFF
TGTGCCAGCAGCTTAGATCGCGGGAACTCCTACAATGAGCAGTTCTTC
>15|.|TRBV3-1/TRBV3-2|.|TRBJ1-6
CASSPFGGGNSPLHF
TGTGCCAGCAGCCCATTTGGGGGGGGTAATTCACCCCTCCACTTT
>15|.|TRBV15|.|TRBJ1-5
CATSISGRGYGPQHF
TGTGCCACCAGCATATCGGGACGGGGGTACGGGCCCCAGCATTTT
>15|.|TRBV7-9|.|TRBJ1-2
CASSVIPQQGRGYTF
TGTGCCAGCAGCGTCATACCGCAACAGGGAAGGGGCTACACCTTC
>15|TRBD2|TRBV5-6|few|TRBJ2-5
CASSPRGGGYETQYF
TGTGCCAGCAGCCCGCGGGGGGGAGGTTATGAGACCCAGTACTTC
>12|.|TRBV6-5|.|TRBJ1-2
CASGRTGDGYTF
TGTGCCAGCGGGAGGACGGGCGATGGCTACACCTTC
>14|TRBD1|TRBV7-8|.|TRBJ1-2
CASSLDRKGYGYTF
TGTGCCAGCAGCTTGGACAGGAAGGGCTATGGCTACACCTTC
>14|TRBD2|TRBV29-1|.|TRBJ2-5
CSSRTSGILETQYF
TGCAGCTCTCGGACTAGCGGGATCCTAGAGACCCAGTACTTC
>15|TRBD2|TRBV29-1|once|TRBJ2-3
CSVVVRGGGTDTQYF
TGCAGCGTTGTTGTTCGGGGGGGCGGCACAGATACGCAGTATTTT
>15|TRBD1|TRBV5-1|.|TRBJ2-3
CASSKGQGAEDTQYF
TGCGCCAGCAGCAAGGGACAGGGGGCGGAAGATACGCAGTATTTT
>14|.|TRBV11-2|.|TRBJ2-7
CASRVTGKPYEQYF
TGTGCCAGCAGGGTGACAGGTAAACCCTACGAGCAGTACTTC
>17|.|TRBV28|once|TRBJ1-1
CASSLLGGGGPNTEAFF
TGTGCCAGCAGTTTATTGGGAGGCGGGGGCCCGAACACTGAAGCTTTCTTT
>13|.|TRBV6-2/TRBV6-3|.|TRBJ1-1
CASSWAGKHEAFF
TGTGCCAGCAGCTGGGCAGGTAAACACGAAGCTTTCTTT
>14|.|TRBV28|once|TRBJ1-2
CASSTHRSYYGYTF
TGTGCCAGCAGCACCCACAGATCTTACTATGGCTACACCTTC
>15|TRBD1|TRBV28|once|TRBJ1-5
CASVPGTGSGQPQHF
TGTGCCAGCGTCCCCGGGACAGGGAGCGGTCAGCCCCAGCATTTT
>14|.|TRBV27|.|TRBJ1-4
CASSVQGDNEKLFF
TGTGCCAGCAGTGTACAGGGAGATAATGAAAAACTGTTTTTT
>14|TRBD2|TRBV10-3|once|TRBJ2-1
CATLLAGGYNEQFF
TGTGCCACGCTACTAGCGGGGGGCTACAATGAGCAGTTCTTC
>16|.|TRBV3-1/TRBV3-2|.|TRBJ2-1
CASSRGHVGRINEQFF
TGTGCCAGCAGCCGAGGACACGTTGGGCGGATTAATGAGCAGTTCTTC
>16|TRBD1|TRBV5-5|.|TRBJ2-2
CASRNDRGVDTGELFF
TGTGCCAGCAGAAACGACAGGGGGGTGGACACCGGGGAGCTGTTTTTT
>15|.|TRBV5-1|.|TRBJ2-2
CASSPGGRNTGELFF
TGCGCCAGCAGCCCCGGGGGGCGGAACACCGGGGAGCTGTTTTTT
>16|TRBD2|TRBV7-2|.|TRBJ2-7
CASSSGRTSGAYEQYF
TGTGCCAGCAGCTCTGGGAGGACTAGCGGGGCATACGAGCAGTACTTC
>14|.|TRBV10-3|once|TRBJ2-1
CAISDQGLWNEQFF
TGTGCCATCAGTGATCAGGGCCTCTGGAATGAGCAGTTCTTC
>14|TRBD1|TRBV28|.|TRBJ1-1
CASSGTELYTEAFF
TGTGCCAGCAGTGGGACAGAATTGTACACTGAAGCTTTCTTT
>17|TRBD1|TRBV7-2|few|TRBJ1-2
CASSIQPLTGGRDGYTF
TGTGCCAGCAGCATACAACCCTTAACAGGGGGCAGGGACGGCTACACCTTC
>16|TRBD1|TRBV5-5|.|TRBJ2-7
CASSSQDRAAYYEQYF
TGTGCCAGCAGCTCGCAGGACAGGGCCGCTTACTACGAGCAGTACTTC
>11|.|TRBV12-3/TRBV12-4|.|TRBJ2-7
CASSSGDEQYF
TGTGCCAGCAGCTCCGGGGACGAGCAGTACTTC
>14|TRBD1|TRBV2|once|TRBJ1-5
CASNVDRGGQPQHF
TGTGCCAGCAATGTAGACAGGGGGGGTCAGCCCCAGCATTTT
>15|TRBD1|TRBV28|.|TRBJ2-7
CASSLYTGASHEQYF
TGTGCCAGCAGCCTCTATACAGGGGCGTCCCACGAGCAGTACTTC
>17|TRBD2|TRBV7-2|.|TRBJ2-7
CASSLASGEQPTYEQYF
TGTGCCAGCAGCTTAGCTAGCGGGGAACAACCGACCTACGAGCAGTACTTC
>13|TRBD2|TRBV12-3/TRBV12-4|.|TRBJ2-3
CASRLAGEDTQYF
TGTGCCAGCAGATTAGCGGGAGAGGATACGCAGTATTTT
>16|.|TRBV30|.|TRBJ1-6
CAWSPRGQWGNSPLHF
TGTGCCTGGAGTCCCCGGGGACAATGGGGTAATTCACCCCTCCACTTT
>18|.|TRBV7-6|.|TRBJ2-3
CASSLDGGALPSTDTQYF
TGTGCCAGCAGCTTAGATGGTGGAGCCCTTCCTAGCACAGATACGCAGTATTTT
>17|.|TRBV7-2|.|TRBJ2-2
CASSSATGSSNTGELFF
TGTGCCAGCAGCTCGGCAACAGGTTCCTCGAACACCGGGGAGCTGTTTTTT
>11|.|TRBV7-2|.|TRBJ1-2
CASSSSYGYTF
TGTGCCAGCAGCTCCTCCTATGGCTACACCTTC
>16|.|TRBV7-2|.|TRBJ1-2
CASSSNQARANYGYTF
TGTGCCAGCAGCTCGAACCAAGCCAGGGCTAACTATGGCTACACCTTC
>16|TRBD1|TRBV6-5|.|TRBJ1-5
CASSYRQGAGNQPQHF
TGTGCCAGCAGTTATCGACAGGGGGCTGGCAATCAGCCCCAGCATTTT
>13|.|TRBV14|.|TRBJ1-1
CASSQVANTEAFF
TGTGCCAGCAGCCAAGTAGCGAACACTGAAGCTTTCTTT
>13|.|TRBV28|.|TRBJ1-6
CASSFDSNSPLHF
TGTGCCAGCAGTTTCGACAGTAATTCACCCCTCCACTTT
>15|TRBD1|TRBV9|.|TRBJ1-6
CASSAGTGYNSPLHF
TGTGCCAGCAGCGCCGGGACAGGTTATAATTCACCCCTCCACTTT
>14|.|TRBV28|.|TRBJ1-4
CASSSGQFNEKLFF
TGTGCCAGCAGCTCCGGACAGTTTAATGAAAAACTGTTTTTT
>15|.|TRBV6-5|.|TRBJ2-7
CASRGSGWRPYEQYF
TGTGCCAGCAGAGGTTCGGGTTGGAGGCCCTACGAGCAGTACTTC
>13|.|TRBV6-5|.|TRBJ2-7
CASSLGPSSEQYF
TGTGCCAGCAGTCTGGGCCCCTCCTCAGAGCAGTACTTC
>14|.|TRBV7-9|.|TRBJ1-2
CASSLLEGVGGYTF
TGTGCCAGCAGCTTACTTGAGGGGGTAGGAGGCTACACCTTC